This T cell receptor (beta chain) was captured by sequencing in a study of blood T cell repertoires in COVID-19. Study-wide context: There were acute and convalescent COVID-19 samples, and they came from the United States, Italy and Spain. PBMCs, B-cell-depleted T cells, or T cells were the source of the cDNA or gDNA that made up the material.

In the original workflow: Amplification from reference gene primers served as the basis for estimated nucleated cell counts. Some clones are missing from TCRdb's copy, which holds only in-frame ones; the method was immunoSEQ multiplex PCR. V, J and clone size are taken as reported in that table, and D and trimming were inferred from the DNA itself. The sample contains roughly 260,000 clones, 88% of which appear only once. The CDR3 totals 16 residues. J was trimmed by 2 bases and V by 0 bases; bases with no gene match: 2. The clonotype was recovered from a man in his fifties or sixties who had recovered from COVID-19. V gene TRBV23-1 combines with J gene TRBJ1-5; 9 nucleotides line up with TRBD1. TRBV23-1 is classed as an ORF, of uncertain function. The sequenced material came from peripheral blood. The CDR3 sequence is CASSQSWTGGNQPQHF. The CDR3 coding sequence is TGCGCCAGCAGTCAATCTTGGACAGGGGGCAATCAGCCCCAGCATTTT.